This T cell receptor beta chain emerged from a study of human T cells and chemical hapten exposure. Stated time point: patch test 1, 2 weeks after DPC sensitization. Treatment given: therapeutic diphenylcyclopropenone sensitization with weekly scalp DPC. Findings of the study overall: No change in TCRs above 1 in 1000 frequency was produced by DPC sensitization.

This clonotype was picked up many times. What it recognizes is unknown. TCRdb reanalysed the RACE reads using MiXCR and keeps one entry per CDR3 protein. The table records more than 80,000 distinct CDR3 sequences, 7% to 8% of them present only once. This CDR3 contains 15 residues. CDR1 and CDR2 from the germline V gene are MNHNS and SASEGT. The V end lost 8 bases, the J end lost 0 bases, and 11 bases lay between the germline ends. The clonotype originates from a young woman with alopecia areata. Some clones in this sample may be carry-over from other donors' samples. Sequencing was performed on whole blood, taken in connection with sensitization to the hapten diphenylcyclopropenone (DPC). The J gene is TRBJ2-6, the V gene TRBV6-1; D ambiguous. CDR3 coding DNA: TGTGCCAGCCACTTGGGTGTCTCTGGGGCCAACGTCCTGACTTTC. Residues: CASHLGVSGANVLTF.